These T cell receptor beta chains were read from a single sample in a study of blood T cell repertoires in COVID-19. The assay was immunoSEQ multiplex PCR, and TCRdb's table has in-frame clones only and misses some. The sample gives under 200,000 clones, about 80% of which show up once; approximately 4.7% is in the top ten. Input material: PBMCs or T cells enriched from blood (not recorded which). These receptors came from an older woman with acute COVID-19. The CDR3 runs from the conserved cysteine through the conserved F or W. The order of the fields is clone size, D gene, J gene, V gene, CDR3 DNA, CDR3 protein. A D gene is named only where the DNA matches it firmly. Clone sizes are given selectively: once, few, many, or a class where the clone is expanded.

clone size: .; D gene: .; J gene: TRBJ1-1; V gene: TRBV7-9; CDR3 DNA: TGTGCCAGCACCCCCGTGTGGGGGGACACTGAAGCTTTCTTT; CDR3 protein: CASTPVWGDTEAFF
clone size: few; D gene: TRBD1; J gene: TRBJ2-7; V gene: TRBV5-5; CDR3 DNA: TGTGCCAGCAGGCGGGACCGGGACAGGCCTCGTGAGCAGTACTTC; CDR3 protein: CASRRDRDRPREQYF
clone size: once; D gene: .; J gene: TRBJ2-2; V gene: TRBV19; CDR3 DNA: TGTGCCAGTAGTATAGACTACGGTCCCGGGGAGCTGTTTTTT; CDR3 protein: CASSIDYGPGELFF
clone size: once; D gene: TRBD2; J gene: TRBJ2-4; V gene: TRBV5-8; CDR3 DNA: TGTGCCAGCAGCCTTGACCGGGGGGGTCTGGACATTCAGTACTTC; CDR3 protein: CASSLDRGGLDIQYF
clone size: .; D gene: .; J gene: TRBJ2-7; V gene: TRBV7-9; CDR3 DNA: TGTGCCAGCAGCTTAGCCAACTTCGAGCAGTACTTC; CDR3 protein: CASSLANFEQYF
clone size: .; D gene: .; J gene: TRBJ1-3; V gene: TRBV19; CDR3 DNA: TGTGCCGGCGGCCAGCGGACTGGAAACACCATATATTTT; CDR3 protein: CAGGQRTGNTIYF
clone size: .; D gene: TRBD2; J gene: TRBJ2-7; V gene: TRBV6-2/TRBV6-3; CDR3 DNA: TGTGCCAGCAGTTCTAGCGGGAGGCTTACCTACGAGCAGTACTTC; CDR3 protein: CASSSSGRLTYEQYF
clone size: .; D gene: .; J gene: TRBJ2-1; V gene: TRBV12-3/TRBV12-4; CDR3 DNA: TGTGCCAGCACCCAACTCGAGGAGCAGTTCTTC; CDR3 protein: CASTQLEEQFF
clone size: .; D gene: .; J gene: TRBJ2-3; V gene: TRBV30; CDR3 DNA: TGTGCCTGGATCCAGACTAGTAGCACAGATACGCAGTATTTT; CDR3 protein: CAWIQTSSTDTQYF
clone size: once; D gene: TRBD1; J gene: TRBJ1-1; V gene: TRBV27; CDR3 DNA: TGTGCCAGCAGTGGGACAGGCTCCGAAGCTTTCTTT; CDR3 protein: CASSGTGSEAFF
clone size: .; D gene: .; J gene: TRBJ1-2; V gene: TRBV15; CDR3 DNA: TGTGCCACCAGCAGAGGGGGCGGTTACAACTATGGCTACACCTTC; CDR3 protein: CATSRGGGYNYGYTF
clone size: once; D gene: TRBD1; J gene: TRBJ2-2; V gene: TRBV5-8; CDR3 DNA: TGTGCCAGCAGCTTGCGGGACAGTCGTGACACCGGGGAGCTGTTTTTT; CDR3 protein: CASSLRDSRDTGELFF
clone size: .; D gene: .; J gene: TRBJ1-6; V gene: TRBV2; CDR3 DNA: TGTGCCAGCAGTGTGGACAGCCACCCCACCCTCCACTTT; CDR3 protein: CASSVDSHPTLHF
clone size: .; D gene: TRBD1; J gene: TRBJ1-2; V gene: TRBV19; CDR3 DNA: TGTGCCAGTAGTATGGGACAGGGAGCTAACTATGGCTACACCTTC; CDR3 protein: CASSMGQGANYGYTF
clone size: .; D gene: .; J gene: TRBJ2-1; V gene: TRBV7-8; CDR3 DNA: TGTGCCAGCAGCCCCACGCGCTATGAGCAGTTCTTC; CDR3 protein: CASSPTRYEQFF
clone size: .; D gene: .; J gene: TRBJ1-2; V gene: TRBV7-2; CDR3 DNA: TGTGCCAGCAGCCCCGATGGGGGGGCTCTAGGCTATGGCTACACCTTC; CDR3 protein: CASSPDGGALGYGYTF
clone size: .; D gene: .; J gene: TRBJ1-2; V gene: TRBV30; CDR3 DNA: TGTGCCTGGATTCGGAGGGGAGTAGGCTACACCTTC; CDR3 protein: CAWIRRGVGYTF
clone size: .; D gene: .; J gene: TRBJ2-6; V gene: TRBV3-1/TRBV3-2; CDR3 DNA: TGTGCCAGCAGCCAGGGGAGTGGGGCCAACGTCCTGACTTTC; CDR3 protein: CASSQGSGANVLTF
clone size: once; D gene: .; J gene: TRBJ1-1; V gene: TRBV20-1; CDR3 DNA: TGCAGTGTAAGGGGGAACACTGAAGCTTTCTTT; CDR3 protein: CSVRGNTEAFF
clone size: .; D gene: .; J gene: TRBJ1-1; V gene: TRBV5-6; CDR3 DNA: TGTGCCAGCAGCTTGGGTGGCAGTACTGAAGCTTTCTTT; CDR3 protein: CASSLGGSTEAFF
clone size: .; D gene: .; J gene: TRBJ1-2; V gene: TRBV6-2/TRBV6-3; CDR3 DNA: TGTGCCAGCAGTCGTGATTGGGGCCGCAACACCTTC; CDR3 protein: CASSRDWGRNTF
clone size: .; D gene: TRBD2; J gene: TRBJ2-7; V gene: TRBV6-5; CDR3 DNA: TGTGCCAGCAGTTACTCGGCTAGCGGGAGTTCCTACGAGCAGTACTTC; CDR3 protein: CASSYSASGSSYEQYF
clone size: .; D gene: .; J gene: TRBJ1-5; V gene: TRBV3-1/TRBV3-2; CDR3 DNA: TGTGCCAGCAGCCAACCAGGGGTCCGAGGCAATCAGCCCCAGCATTTT; CDR3 protein: CASSQPGVRGNQPQHF
clone size: .; D gene: TRBD1; J gene: TRBJ2-4; V gene: TRBV11-2; CDR3 DNA: TGTGCCAGCAGCTTGTTGTCGGGACAGTTCTACTTC; CDR3 protein: CASSLLSGQFYF
clone size: .; D gene: .; J gene: TRBJ1-3; V gene: TRBV19; CDR3 DNA: TGTGCCAGTAGTAGGACTGTCTACTCTGGAAACACCATATATTTT; CDR3 protein: CASSRTVYSGNTIYF
clone size: .; D gene: TRBD1; J gene: TRBJ2-7; V gene: TRBV5-5; CDR3 DNA: TGTGCCAGCAGCTTGGGGATGGGACAGGGGTACGAGCAGTACTTC; CDR3 protein: CASSLGMGQGYEQYF
clone size: once; D gene: .; J gene: TRBJ2-6; V gene: TRBV13; CDR3 DNA: TGTGCCAGCAGCTTAATGGCCGGGTTTGGGGCCAACGTCCTGACTTTC; CDR3 protein: CASSLMAGFGANVLTF
clone size: .; D gene: TRBD1; J gene: TRBJ1-2; V gene: TRBV23-1; CDR3 DNA: TGCGCCAGCAGTCAACGCCGGACAGGGGAGGAGTATGGCTACACCTTC; CDR3 protein: CASSQRRTGEEYGYTF
clone size: .; D gene: .; J gene: TRBJ1-1; V gene: TRBV7-8; CDR3 DNA: TGTGCCAGCAGCTTAGAGGTACAGCTCGAAGCTTTCTTT; CDR3 protein: CASSLEVQLEAFF
clone size: .; D gene: .; J gene: TRBJ1-2; V gene: TRBV27; CDR3 DNA: TGTGCCAGCAGTCTTAGACAGGACTTTAACTATGGCTACACCTTC; CDR3 protein: CASSLRQDFNYGYTF
clone size: .; D gene: TRBD2; J gene: TRBJ2-1; V gene: TRBV9; CDR3 DNA: TGTGCCAGCAGCGTAGCGATAGCGGGAAGTTTATACAATGAGCAGTTCTTC; CDR3 protein: CASSVAIAGSLYNEQFF
clone size: .; D gene: .; J gene: TRBJ2-2; V gene: TRBV2; CDR3 DNA: TGTGCCAGCAGGGAAGGGGTTTTGCGCGGGCTCACACTCACCGGGGAGCTGTTTTTT; CDR3 protein: CASREGVLRGLTLTGELFF
clone size: .; D gene: .; J gene: TRBJ1-2; V gene: TRBV21-1; CDR3 DNA: TGTGCCAGCGTGTTCCCGGTGGTGTGTCGGGACAGGGCTAACTATGGCTACACCTTC; CDR3 protein: CASVFPVVCRDRANYGYTF
clone size: few; D gene: TRBD1; J gene: TRBJ1-5; V gene: TRBV19; CDR3 DNA: TGTGCCAGTAGCCAAGGGACAGGGTATCAGCCCCAGCATTTT; CDR3 protein: CASSQGTGYQPQHF
clone size: .; D gene: .; J gene: TRBJ1-4; V gene: TRBV19; CDR3 DNA: TGTGCCAGTAGCGACAGGAGTAGTGAAAAACTGTTTTTT; CDR3 protein: CASSDRSSEKLFF
clone size: .; D gene: TRBD2; J gene: TRBJ2-1; V gene: TRBV11-3; CDR3 DNA: TGTGCCAGCAGCTTAGTAGCGGGGGGGGCCAAGGCCTACAATGAGCAGTTCTTC; CDR3 protein: CASSLVAGGAKAYNEQFF